This T cell receptor (beta chain) was observed in a study of blood T cell repertoires in COVID-19 (TCRdb year 2020). For context, the study as a whole: Samples from collaborators originated in the United States, Italy and Spain and spanned both the acute and convalescent phases of COVID-19. The prospective study material was composed of cDNA or gDNA derived from T cells, B-cell-depleted T cells, or PBMCs. The dataset comprised deeply sampled blood TCRbeta repertoires from subjects exposed to, actively infected with, or recovered from COVID-19. A freely available public database, intended as a resource for researchers studying the immune response to SARS-CoV-2, is where the repertoires were released. The samples were drawn from the first 160 participants of the ongoing ImmuneRACE study and from 1,254 subjects provided by 6 global collaborators. A de-identified subject ID, COVID-19 status, age in years and sex were almost always included in the sample metadata. Where HLA class I and class II types were available, the types were taken from metadata supplied by the sample provider, not from assay-based typing.

Collaborating institutions collected whole blood in K2EDTA tubes following their own protocols. For TCRbeta analysis, collaborators shipped samples as frozen whole blood, isolated PBMCs, or DNA extracted from either of those sample types. Overall study outcomes, separate from this receptor: The amount of clinical and demographic metadata varied by source and participant and was provided uncurated.

TCRbeta CDR3 regions were amplified from genomic DNA by means of the immunoSEQ Assay, a bias-controlled multiplex PCR. The published analysis was carried out like this. The number of nucleated cells in each sample was estimated from the amplification of reference gene primers within the assay. To quantify the absolute abundance of each unique TCRbeta CDR3 rearrangement, sequence reads were collapsed and filtered. For each sample, productive Simpson clonality was calculated by taking the square root of Simpson's diversity index across productive rearrangements. The table was pulled from immuneACCESS by TCRdb, which kept in-frame rearrangements only. Such tables lose some clones; where checked, under half of the loss comes from unresolved V genes, and the rest has no known cause. That table supplies the V and J calls and clone size; D and trimming were determined from the DNA. In this sample the table shows 200,000 or so clones, about nine tenths of which occur a single time. 0.78% of the sample is taken by the ten largest.

From a lookup of the germline V gene (reference sequence), CDR1 and CDR2 are LGHDT and YNNKEL. Trimming leaves V shorter by 3 bases and J shorter by 1 base, with the junction holding 4 bases beyond the gene matches. The CDR3 measures 15 amino acids from cysteine to phenylalanine. The entry retains the CDR3 DNA only, 45 bases that are in frame from base 1. As regards this clone: Its binding antigen is unknown. Per-base quality was not reported, and no clone a single base away is much larger than it.

The receptor comes from a woman aged 70 to 79 with acute or convalescent COVID-19. The rearrangement joined TRBV3-1 (or the pseudogene TRBV3-2) to TRBJ1-1; TRBD1 matches 8 bases in the middle. Input material: peripheral blood. The sequenced DNA is TGTGCCAGCAGCCACCGGGACAGGCGGAACACTGAAGCTTTCTTT. This encodes CASSHRDRRNTEAFF.